The 22 T cell receptor beta chains below were found in one sample sequenced in a study of blood T cell repertoires in COVID-19. Produced via immunoSEQ multiplex PCR; TCRdb's table is partial and in-frame only. The repertoire consists of 150,000 to 180,000 clones, with about 79% occurring once and the leading ten covering about 29%. Sequencing was carried out using peripheral blood. The receptor set was obtained from a woman aged 55-70 years with acute or convalescent COVID-19.

V is TRBV7-3 and J is TRBJ2-3; 8 bases line up with TRBD2. V dropped 0 bases and J dropped 1; count of bases not matched to a gene: 3. This CDR3 region has 16 residues. Germline assignment: CDR1 SGHTA and CDR2 FQGTGA. In DNA, the CDR3 is TGTGCCAGCAGCTTAACGGGTAGCGGGGGCACAGATACGCAGTATTTT. It codes for CASSLTGSGGTDTQYF.

The gene calls are TRBV30 and TRBJ1-1; D is ambiguous. The CDR3 totals 16 residues. Germline V gene sequence: CDR1 GTSNPN, CDR2 SVGIG (reference sequence). V lost 3 bases and J lost 1, with 18 bases in between. CDR3 coding DNA: TGTGCCTGGAGCCCGGGTCCCATTGGGAGGAACACTGAAGCTTTCTTT. It yields the protein CAWSPGPIGRNTEAFF.

The table lists this clone with a few counts. As DNA, the CDR3 is TGTGCCAGTGCTCCGGGACTAGCGGGGGGGAGAACTAGCACAGATACGCAGTATTTT. Translated: CASAPGLAGGRTSTDTQYF. The V gene is TRBV19, the J gene TRBJ2-3; 16 nucleotides align to TRBD2. CDR1 and CDR2 (germline): LNHDA, SQIVND (reference sequence). V lost 8 bases and J lost 0; bases outside the gene matches: 11. The CDR3 is made up of 19 amino acids.

The V gene is TRBV2, the J gene TRBJ1-5; D is perhaps TRBD1 (6 bases). Germline V gene lookup returns CDR1 SNHLY and CDR2 FYNNEI. V was cut by 1 base and J by 2 bases, with 15 bases left in between. This CDR3 contains 17 residues. In DNA form, the CDR3 reads TGTGCCAGCAGTGAAGGTGATTTACAGGGTCGCAATCAGCCCCAGCATTTT. As protein: CASSEGDLQGRNQPQHF.

This chain connects TRBV20-1 to TRBJ1-5; D possibly corresponds to TRBD1 (5 bases). Trimming cost V 3 bases and J 0 bases, with 9 bases left between them. The CDR3 spans 14 residues. Germline CDR1 is DFQATT and CDR2 is SNEGSKA (reference sequence). The DNA for the CDR3 is TGCAGTGCTAGTGACAGATATAGCAATCAGCCCCAGCATTTT. Translation gives CSASDRYSNQPQHF.

The chain recombines TRBV25-1 with TRBJ2-1; D is perhaps TRBD2 (5 bases). The CDR3 totals 17 residues. V dropped 3 bases and J dropped 2 bases, with 17 bases sitting between them. CDR1 and CDR2 (germline): MGHDK, SYGVNS. The CDR3 DNA sequence: TGTGCCAGCAGTGATCCGAGCCCCGGAGGTCCCTACAATGAGCAGTTCTTC. This gives the protein CASSDPSPGGPYNEQFF.

This clone was found once. This chain joins TRBV9 and TRBJ1-2; 11 bases map to TRBD1. The germline V gene has CDR1 SGDLS and CDR2 YYNGEE. This CDR3 spans 17 amino acids. V shed 4 bases, J shed 0 bases, and the junction held 8 bases outside the gene matches. CDR3 loop: CASSPRDRGKANYGYTF. Written as DNA, the CDR3 is TGTGCCAGCAGCCCCCGGGACAGGGGGAAGGCTAACTATGGCTACACCTTC.

The chain couples TRBV27 to TRBJ1-6; 10 positions match TRBD1. The CDR3 spans 14 residues. CDR1 is MNHEY and CDR2 is SMNVEV in the germline V gene (reference sequence). V shed 6 bases, J shed 9 bases, and the junction held 5 bases outside the gene matches. DNA of the CDR3: TGTGCCAGCAGGGACAGGGGGGTATTTTCACCCCTCCACTTT. Translation gives CASRDRGVFSPLHF.

The J gene is TRBJ1-1, the V gene TRBV11-2, with D possibly being TRBD1 (5 bases). This CDR3 region has 13 residues. The germline V gene encodes CDR1 SGHAT and CDR2 FQNNGV. The V end lost 5 bases, the J end lost 4 bases, and 11 bases lay between the germline ends. In nucleotides, the CDR3 is TGTGCCAGCAGCACCGGGACTGTCACTGAAGCTTTCTTT. It yields the protein CASSTGTVTEAFF.

The V gene is TRBV7-9, the J gene TRBJ1-2; TRBD1 aligns across 7 bases. CDR3 size: 14 residues. Germline V gives CDR1 SEHNR, CDR2 FQNEAQ (reference sequence). The V segment lost 1 base and the J segment 7 bases; nucleotides outside the gene matches: 6. This chain's CDR3 is CASSLVGGASGYTF. The DNA for the CDR3 is TGTGCCAGCAGCTTAGTAGGGGGCGCCAGTGGCTACACCTTC.

This clone was observed a few times. V and J are TRBV27 and TRBJ1-2; no definite D call. The ends were cut back, 8 bases at V and 5 bases at J, with 12 bases in the middle. Germline loops: CDR1 MNHEY, CDR2 SMNVEV (reference sequence). CDR3 length: 12 amino acids. The CDR3 reads CASFTNWYGYTF. The CDR3 DNA follows: TGTGCCAGCTTTACTAATTGGTATGGCTACACCTTC.

The rearrangement uses TRBV10-2 and TRBJ2-6; D unresolved. Trimming removed 8 bases from V and 0 bases from J, with 5 bases in between. This CDR3 is 13 amino acids long. In germline, CDR1 is WSHSY, CDR2 SAAADI. CDR3 sequence: CASSSSGANVLTF. DNA for the CDR3: TGCGCCAGCTCTAGCTCTGGGGCCAACGTCCTGACTTTC.

The rearrangement links TRBV12-3 or TRBV12-4 to TRBJ1-2; no firm D call. The ends were cut back, 4 bases at V and 8 bases at J, with 11 bases in the middle. The CDR3 runs 12 residues. Here the CDR3 DNA reads TGTGCCAGCAGTTCTATCCCAACGGGCTACACCTTC. It specifies CASSSIPTGYTF.

This clone was observed once. The CDR3 region is CASSLWTGELFF. The CDR3 bases are TGTGCCAGCAGTTTGTGGACTGGGGAGCTGTTTTTT. The rearrangement joins TRBV12-3 or TRBV12-4 to TRBJ2-2, with D tentatively TRBD2 (5 bases). The germline V and J ends were trimmed by 3 bases and 8 bases, with 7 bases remaining between them. The CDR3 spans 12 residues.

This chain connects TRBV11-3 to TRBJ1-1, with TRBD1 matching over 7 bases. Germline-derived CDR1 and CDR2 are SGHNT and YENEEA. V lost 2 bases to trimming and J lost 1 base; unmatched junction nucleotides: 16. The CDR3 covers 19 residues. CDR3 sequence reads: CASSLRGPGAGQWNTEAFF. CDR3 nucleotides: TGTGCCAGCAGCTTAAGGGGTCCAGGGGCGGGACAGTGGAACACTGAAGCTTTCTTT.

The V and J genes are TRBV5-4 and TRBJ2-7; 8 bases fit TRBD1. Germline values: CDR1 SGHNT, CDR2 YYREEE (reference sequence). After removal of 4 bases from V and 7 bases from J, the junction contained 13 bases not matched to a gene. CDR3 length equals 15 residues. The CDR3 DNA sequence: TGTGCCAGCAGCCCCCCCGGACAGGGTCGAGGAGAGCAGTACTTC. It specifies CASSPPGQGRGEQYF.

The chain has TRBV6-5 and TRBJ1-6, with 7 bases aligning to TRBD1. Germline V gene sequence: CDR1 MNHEY, CDR2 SVGAGI. The CDR3 extends over 14 amino acids. Losses at the gene ends were 6 bases for V and 14 bases for J; bases not matched to a gene: 13. CDR3: CASRPAGGEGSLHF. CDR3 coding DNA: TGTGCCAGCAGGCCGGCAGGGGGTGAGGGGTCCCTCCACTTT.

A remark on this clone: Other nucleotide sequences from this sample produce the same CDR3. Written as DNA, the CDR3 is TGCGCCAGCAGCTTGGGAGCGAATCAGCCCCAGCATTTT. Translated, it gives CASSLGANQPQHF. The V call is TRBV5-1, the J call TRBJ1-5; no reliable D call. The CDR3 sequence is 13 residues long. Germline values: CDR1 SGHRS, CDR2 YFSETQ. V was cut by 0 bases and J by 4 bases, with 5 bases left in between.

V is TRBV7-9 and J is TRBJ2-3; 7 bases match TRBD2. With V trimmed by 1 base and J by 4 bases, 5 bases remained unmatched. The CDR3 is made up of 15 amino acids. From germline, CDR1 is SEHNR and CDR2 FQNEAQ (reference sequence). Written as DNA, the CDR3 is TGTGCCAGCAGCTTAGAACGGACTAGTCCAGATACGCAGTATTTT. It translates to CASSLERTSPDTQYF. Looking up the rest from reference TRBV7-9 and TRBJ2-3 gives the full variable domain: DTGVSQNPRHKITKRGQNVTFRCDPISEHNRLYWYRQTLGQGPEFLTYFQNEAQLEKSRLLSDRFSAERPKGSFSTLEIQRTEQGDSAMYLCASSLERTSPDTQYFGPGTRLTVL.

This chain links TRBV5-1 with TRBJ1-6; D call uncertain. The CDR3 contains 13 residues. Trimming left V 4 bases short and J 6 bases short, with 8 bases between. Per the germline V gene, CDR1 is SGHRS and CDR2 is YFSETQ. The CDR3 loop is CASSGEPNSPLHF. CDR3 in DNA: TGCGCCAGCAGCGGGGAGCCTAATTCACCCCTCCACTTT. Combining the CDR3 with reference TRBV5-1 and TRBJ1-6 gives the whole variable domain KAGVTQTPRYLIKTRGQQVTLSCSPISGHRSVSWYQQTPGQGLQFLFEYFSETQRNKGNFPGRFSGRQFSNSRSEMNVSTLELGDSALYLCASSGEPNSPLHFGNGTRLTVT.

The CDR3 loop reads CATSGGGEAFF. CDR3 DNA sequence: TGTGCCACCTCAGGGGGCGGTGAAGCTTTCTTT. The chain employs TRBV2 and TRBJ1-1; the match to TRBD1 covers 8 bases. The CDR3 is 11 amino acids. CDR1 SNHLY and CDR2 FYNNEI come from the germline V gene. Trimming took 10 bases from V and 7 from J; bases not matched to a gene: 5.

The chain links TRBV6-5 to TRBJ1-2, with TRBD1 matching over 8 bases. The germline CDR1 and CDR2 sequences are MNHEY and SVGAGI. Trimming cost V 1 base and J 8 bases; bases outside gene matches: 9. The length of the CDR3 is 15 residues. The CDR3: CASSYLGQVVTGYTF. DNA for the CDR3: TGTGCCAGCAGTTACTTGGGACAGGTCGTCACCGGCTACACCTTC.